Below are 14 T cell receptor beta chains sequenced from a single sample in a study of T cell changes during pregnancy in multiple sclerosis. Generated by immunoSEQ multiplex PCR, the TCRdb table keeps only in-frame clones and is missing some. The data show 30,000 to 40,000 clones, roughly nine tenths seen once. Sequenced here: CD4+ T cells from peripheral blood mononuclear cells, sampled in the third trimester of pregnancy. These receptors came from a female donor in good health, enrolled as a control in a pregnancy study.

V usage is TRBV5-1 and J usage is TRBJ2-4; 7 nucleotides agree with TRBD1. V was clipped by 0 bases and J by 7 bases; unmatched bases: 4. Germline V gene data show CDR1 as SGHRS and CDR2 as YFSETQ. CDR3 length: 14 amino acids. Written as DNA, the CDR3 is TGCGCCAGCAGCTTGGGACAGGGCTTTAACATTCAGTACTTC. Translating it yields CASSLGQGFNIQYF.

The chain's CDR3 is CASSMRQGNGYTF. Written as DNA, the CDR3 is TGTGCCAGTAGTATGAGACAGGGGAATGGCTACACCTTC. V and J are TRBV19 and TRBJ1-2, with 8 bases that match TRBD1. Trimming removed 3 bases from V and 6 bases from J; junction bases left unmatched: 3. Germline CDR1 is LNHDA and CDR2 is SQIVND (reference sequence). The CDR3 totals 13 residues.

The CDR3 protein is CASSYWVGHANEQFF. As DNA, the CDR3 is TGTGCCAGCAGTTACTGGGTTGGACACGCCAATGAGCAGTTCTTC. V usage is TRBV6-5 and J usage is TRBJ2-1, with D possibly TRBD1 on 5 matching bases. Trimming cost V 1 base and J 6 bases, with 13 bases left between them. This CDR3 region has 15 residues. Germline assignment: CDR1 MNHEY and CDR2 SVGAGI.

This clone was recorded once. This rearrangement joins TRBV6-5 to TRBJ2-2; a possible D gene is TRBD1 (7 bases). Germline V gives CDR1 MNHEY, CDR2 SVGAGI. V shed 7 bases and J shed 0 bases, with 12 bases lying between them. This CDR3 has 15 residues. CDR3 sequence reads: CASTRGTANTGELFF. The CDR3 bases are TGTGCCAGCACCCGCGGGACAGCGAACACCGGGGAGCTGTTTTTT.

The table lists this clone with a few counts. The rearrangement uses TRBV27 and TRBJ1-4, with D possibly TRBD1 on 5 matching bases. This CDR3 has 15 amino acids. Germline CDR1 MNHEY, CDR2 SMNVEV (reference sequence). Trimming removed 2 bases at V and 8 bases at J, with 15 bases between. The CDR3 is CASSLPVRAREKLFF. CDR3 nucleotides: TGTGCCAGCAGTTTACCGGTCAGGGCTCGAGAAAAACTGTTTTTT. Combining the CDR3 with reference TRBV27 and TRBJ1-4 gives the whole variable domain EAQVTQNPRYLITVTGKKLTVTCSQNMNHEYMSWYRQDPGLGLRQIYYSMNVEVTDKGDVPEGYKVSRKEKRNFPLILESPSPNQTSLYFCASSLPVRAREKLFFGSGTQLSVL.

This clone was observed a single time. The chain links TRBV19 to TRBJ1-5, with D maybe TRBD1 (5 bases). Trimming took 6 bases from V and 6 from J, leaving 18 bases between them. The germline CDR1 and CDR2 sequences are LNHDA and SQIVND (reference sequence). The CDR3 runs 15 residues. The CDR3 DNA reads as TGTGCCAGTAGCCCGAGGGGAGGGCTCGGTCAGCCCCAGCATTTT. Its translation: CASSPRGGLGQPQHF.

V gene TRBV5-6 combines with J gene TRBJ2-3; 12 bases align to TRBD2. The V and J ends lost 5 bases and 4 bases, in that order; junction bases with no gene match: 11. Germline V gives CDR1 SGHDT, CDR2 YYEEEE. This CDR3 comprises 17 residues. This CDR3 is CASSLRLAGVGADTQYF. CDR3 coding DNA: TGTGCCAGCAGTTTAAGACTAGCGGGGGTAGGAGCAGATACGCAGTATTTT.

The chain recombines TRBV19 with TRBJ1-1, with TRBD1 matching over 9 bases. CDR1 and CDR2 (germline): LNHDA, SQIVND (reference sequence). Trimming cost V 1 base and J 5 bases; bases outside gene matches: 11. The length of the CDR3 is 17 residues. This chain's CDR3 is CASSIVGTGTGLTEAFF. The CDR3 region has the DNA TGTGCCAGTAGTATAGTTGGGACCGGGACAGGGTTAACTGAAGCTTTCTTT.

V usage is TRBV5-1 and J usage is TRBJ2-5; 9 bases line up with TRBD2. V dropped 7 bases and J dropped 2; count of bases not matched to a gene: 6. The germline V gene has CDR1 SGHRS and CDR2 YFSETQ. The CDR3 covers 14 residues. CDR3 nucleotide sequence: TGCGCCAGCGGTACCACTAGCGGGCAAGAGACCCAGTACTTC. Encoded protein: CASGTTSGQETQYF.

The J gene is TRBJ2-7, the V gene TRBV19; 9 nucleotides agree with TRBD2. This CDR3 spans 16 amino acids. The germline V gene has CDR1 LNHDA and CDR2 SQIVND (reference sequence). J gave up 0 bases and V 4 bases, and 7 bases lay outside the gene matches. CDR3 in amino acids: CASSKWERGDSYEQYF. CDR3 coding DNA: TGTGCCAGTAGTAAGTGGGAGCGGGGGGACTCCTACGAGCAGTACTTC. Together with reference TRBV19 and TRBJ2-7, the CDR3 gives the full variable domain: DGGITQSPKYLFRKEGQNVTLSCEQNLNHDAMYWYRQDPGQGLRLIYYSQIVNDFQKGDIAEGYSVSREKKESFPLTVTSAQKNPTAFYLCASSKWERGDSYEQYFGPGTRLTVT.

CDR3 in amino acids: CSVEISQAYGYTF. CDR3 in DNA: TGCAGCGTTGAGATTAGTCAGGCATATGGCTACACCTTC. V gene TRBV29-1 combines with J gene TRBJ1-2, with D unclear. Trimming pared 3 bases from V and 5 bases from J, leaving 13 bases between. CDR3 length: 13 residues. Germline CDR1 SQVTM, CDR2 ANQGSEA.

The chain recombines TRBV7-2 with TRBJ2-5; D gene uncertain. This CDR3 has 16 residues. The V end lost 5 bases, the J end lost 1 base, and 17 bases lay between the germline ends. Germline V gene sequence: CDR1 SGHTA, CDR2 FQGNSA. The CDR3: CASSRPGFALQETQYF. CDR3 nucleotide sequence: TGTGCCAGCAGCCGCCCCGGTTTTGCGCTCCAAGAGACCCAGTACTTC.

V gene TRBV2 combines with J gene TRBJ1-2; the D gene is possibly TRBD1 (6 bases). This CDR3 comprises 17 residues. Germline values: CDR1 SNHLY, CDR2 FYNNEI. V shed 3 bases and J shed 0 bases, with 17 bases lying between them. CDR3 sequence reads: CASSDGSRTATNYGYTF. CDR3 nucleotide sequence: TGTGCCAGCAGTGATGGGTCCCGGACAGCCACTAACTATGGCTACACCTTC.

The table lists this clone with a count of one. The chain combines TRBV6-1 with TRBJ2-5, with 10 bases fitting TRBD2. This CDR3 contains 15 residues. Germline V gene sequence: CDR1 MNHNS, CDR2 SASEGT. V was clipped by 2 bases and J by 1 base; unmatched bases: 1. CDR3 loop: CASSEIAGGQETQYF. In DNA, the CDR3 is TGTGCCAGCAGTGAAATAGCGGGGGGCCAAGAGACCCAGTACTTC.